This TCR beta chain was sequenced during a study of blood T cells in healthy people across ages. Overall study findings and caveats: The study found TCR beta diversity correlated strongly with naive T cell percentage. Unsorted PBMCs blocked a conclusive comparison of naive and antigen-experienced cells.

Each donor had 8 to 10 milliliters of peripheral blood drawn. CDR1 and CDR2 from the germline V gene are ENHRY and SYGVKD. The CDR3 contains 13 residues. The germline V and J ends were trimmed by 6 bases and 0 bases, with 9 bases remaining between them. A J-beta primer mix and a sample-barcoded 5' primer were used in a second PCR of about 6 to 12 cycles. Each cDNA was tagged by a template-switch adaptor containing 12 random nucleotides. TCRdb itself ran the 5' RACE reads through MiXCR, one entry per CDR3 protein. In the table there are about 640,000 distinct CDR3 sequences, under 65% of which are singletons. The table lists this clonotype with a few counts. Its antigen is undetermined.

Input material: blood. The genes are TRBV10-3 and TRBJ2-7; D may be TRBD1 or TRBD2 (5 bases each). The receptor's source is a man between 60 and 75 years old in good health. CDR3 sequence: CAISRDLSYEQYF. CDR3 DNA sequence: TGTGCCATCAGCCGGGACCTCTCCTACGAGCAGTACTTC.